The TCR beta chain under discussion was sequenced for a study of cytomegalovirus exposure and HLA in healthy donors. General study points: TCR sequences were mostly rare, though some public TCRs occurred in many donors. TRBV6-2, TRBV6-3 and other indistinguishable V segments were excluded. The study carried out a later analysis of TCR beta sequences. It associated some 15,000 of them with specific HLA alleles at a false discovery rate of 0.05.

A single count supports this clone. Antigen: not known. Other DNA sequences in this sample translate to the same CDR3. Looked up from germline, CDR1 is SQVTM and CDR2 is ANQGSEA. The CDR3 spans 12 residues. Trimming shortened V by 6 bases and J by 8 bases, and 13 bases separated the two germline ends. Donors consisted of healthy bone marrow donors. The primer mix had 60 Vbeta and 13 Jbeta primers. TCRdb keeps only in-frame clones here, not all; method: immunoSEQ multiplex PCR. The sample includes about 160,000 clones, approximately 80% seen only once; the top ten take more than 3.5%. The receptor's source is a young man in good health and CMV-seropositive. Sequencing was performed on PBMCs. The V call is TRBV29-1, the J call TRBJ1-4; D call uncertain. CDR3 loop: CSVGSAIEKLFF. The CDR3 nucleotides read TGCAGCGTGGGCTCGGCAATCGAAAAACTGTTTTTT.